The 2 T cell receptor beta chains in this list originate from one sample, sequenced in a study of radiotherapy plus CTLA-4 blockade in lung cancer. Sequenced by immunoSEQ multiplex PCR; TCRdb stores in-frame clones only, minus some. This sample has about 85,000 clones, with approximately 83% found just once. The sample consisted of peripheral blood, taken from a patient treated with radiotherapy plus ipilimumab. These receptors originate from a human donor with non-small cell lung cancer who had a partial response to radiotherapy plus ipilimumab.

CDR3 protein: CATSRDGHLNTEAFF. The CDR3 coding sequence is TGTGCCACCAGCAGAGATGGACACCTGAACACTGAAGCTTTCTTT. The rearrangement links TRBV15 to TRBJ1-1; tentative D call: TRBD1 (5 bases). Germline loops: CDR1 LNHNV, CDR2 YYDKDF (reference sequence). V lost 0 bases, J lost 0 bases, and 8 bases lay in between. The CDR3 length is 15 residues. The variable domain in full, with the rest retrieved from reference TRBV15 and TRBJ1-1, is DAMVIQNPRYQVTQFGKPVTLSCSQTLNHNVMYWYQQKSSQAPKLLFHYYDKDFNNEADTPDNFQSRRPNTSFCFLDIRSPGLGDTAMYLCATSRDGHLNTEAFFGQGTRLTVV.

The chain has TRBV28 and TRBJ2-5, with a tentative D call TRBD2 (5 bases). The V gene lost 5 bases and the J gene lost 13 bases, with 17 bases spanning the gap. This CDR3 spans 12 amino acids. CDR1 is MDHEN, CDR2 SYDVKM, per germline. The CDR3 sequence is CASSLGRRSWYF. CDR3 DNA sequence: TGTGCCAGCAGTCTCGGAAGGAGGTCCTGGTACTTC. Looking up the rest from reference TRBV28 and TRBJ2-5 gives the full variable domain: DVKVTQSSRYLVKRTGEKVFLECVQDMDHENMFWYRQDPGLGLRLIYFSYDVKMKEKGDIPEGYSVSREKKERFSLILESASTNQTSMYLCASSLGRRSWYFGPGTRLLVL.